This is a list of T cell receptor beta chains from one sample in a study of Tregs in tolerant kidney transplant recipients. The protocol was immunoSEQ multiplex PCR, while the TCRdb copy is restricted to in-frame clones and leaves out a portion. The sample consists of tens of thousands of clones, 91% of them appearing once. The material was CD4+ T cells from blood (PBMCs), obtained 24 months after the transplant. Source of these receptors: a human patient who received a combined kidney and bone marrow transplant. The T cells may partly be graft donor cells. Each CDR3 is given with its conserved first and last residue. A D gene is named only where the DNA matches it firmly. Clone sizes are given selectively: once, few, many, or a class where the clone is expanded.

d_call,clone_size,j_call,v_call,cdr3_nt,cdr3_aa
TRBD2,.,TRBJ2-7,TRBV11-2,TGTGCCAGCAGCTTAAGCGGGACTAGCTACGAGCAGTACTTC,CASSLSGTSYEQYF
TRBD2,.,TRBJ2-1,TRBV11-2,TGTGCCAGCAGTTCTTCTAGCGGGGTCTACAATGAGCAGTTCTTC,CASSSSSGVYNEQFF
.,.,TRBJ2-7,TRBV30,TGTGCCTGGATGGTGGGGGCCAACTACGAGCAGTACTTC,CAWMVGANYEQYF
.,once,TRBJ2-3,TRBV19,TGTGCCAGTACCGATGGGGGCGCGCGGAGTTGGGGCAAGAGCACAGATACGCAGTATTTT,CASTDGGARSWGKSTDTQYF
.,.,TRBJ1-2,TRBV11-1,TGTGCCAGCAGCCCTATCGAGGGCTATGGCTACACCTTC,CASSPIEGYGYTF
.,.,TRBJ1-2,TRBV5-1,TGCGCCAGCAGCTTGGTGCCGAGGAGAACTAACTATGGCTACACCTTC,CASSLVPRRTNYGYTF
.,.,TRBJ1-1,TRBV4-1,TGCGCCAGCAGCTTCGCGGCGGGGATGAACACTGAAGCTTTCTTT,CASSFAAGMNTEAFF
TRBD2,.,TRBJ2-1,TRBV5-1,TGCGCCAGCAGCTTGGTTGCGGGAGGGCCGTATGAGCAGTTCTTC,CASSLVAGGPYEQFF
TRBD2,few,TRBJ2-7,TRBV19,TGTGCCAGTAGTCCCAGCGGGAGTACCACCTACGAGCAGTACTTC,CASSPSGSTTYEQYF
.,.,TRBJ2-5,TRBV6-5,TGTGCCAGCGGGGCCTGGGGGGGGGCGTTGGAGACCCAGTACTTC,CASGAWGGALETQYF
TRBD2,.,TRBJ2-7,TRBV18,TGTGCCAGCTCGAGGGGACTAGGGGCCTACGAGCAGTACTTC,CASSRGLGAYEQYF
TRBD1,.,TRBJ1-4,TRBV18,TGTGCCAGCCAGAGACAGGGAACTAATGAAAAACTGTTTTTT,CASQRQGTNEKLFF
TRBD1,.,TRBJ1-5,TRBV9,TGTGCCAGCAGCGCGACAGGGGGCACTCAGCCCCAGCATTTT,CASSATGGTQPQHF
.,.,TRBJ1-2,TRBV4-3,TGCGCCAGCAGCCAAGTTGTCCGGGGAAGCCTTGGCTACACCTTC,CASSQVVRGSLGYTF
TRBD2,.,TRBJ2-7,TRBV9,TGTGCCAGCAGCCTCGCCGGGGGGGGGACCTACGAGCAGTACTTC,CASSLAGGGTYEQYF
.,.,TRBJ1-1,TRBV6-5,TGTGCCAGCAGTTACTCTGGACAGCTCCTGGGGACTGAAGCTTTCTTT,CASSYSGQLLGTEAFF
.,.,TRBJ2-3,TRBV11-2,TGTGCCAGCAGCTTAGATTATGGGAGAGGCACAGATACGCAGTATTTT,CASSLDYGRGTDTQYF
.,.,TRBJ1-1,TRBV10-2,TGCGCCAGCAGTGACTTGAACACTGAAGCTTTCTTT,CASSDLNTEAFF
.,.,TRBJ2-1,TRBV6-1,TGTGCCAGCAACCCGGGATACTACAATGAGCAGTTCTTC,CASNPGYYNEQFF
TRBD1,few,TRBJ1-4,TRBV25-1,TGTGCCAGCAGAGAACGGGGGACAGGGGCTGAAAAACTGTTTTTT,CASRERGTGAEKLFF
.,.,TRBJ2-7,TRBV18,TGTGCCAGCTCACCACCGGGACAACCCTACGAGCAGTACTTC,CASSPPGQPYEQYF
TRBD1,.,TRBJ2-2,TRBV7-8,TGTGCCAGCAGCCGGGACAGGGTCACCGGGGAGCTGTTTTTT,CASSRDRVTGELFF
.,.,TRBJ2-7,TRBV7-9,TGTGCCAGCAGCACCACAGGTGTCACTCTCTACGAGCAGTACTTC,CASSTTGVTLYEQYF
.,.,TRBJ2-7,TRBV30,TGTGCCTGCAGTAGGGGGTCCTACGAGCAGTACTTC,CACSRGSYEQYF
.,.,TRBJ2-2,TRBV2,TGTGCCAGCAGTGCCTTCAGGAACACCGGGGAGCTGTTTTTT,CASSAFRNTGELFF
.,.,TRBJ2-6,TRBV5-8,TGTGCCAGCAGCTTATACAGGGCTGGGGCCAACGTCCTGACTTTC,CASSLYRAGANVLTF
TRBD2,.,TRBJ2-3,TRBV4-1,TGCGCCAGCAGCCAAGACGTGGGACTAGCGGGCCGGGCGGGCACAGATACGCAGTATTTT,CASSQDVGLAGRAGTDTQYF
TRBD2,.,TRBJ2-3,TRBV7-6,TGTGCCAGCAGCTTATGGCGGGAGGTTAGCACAGATACGCAGTATTTT,CASSLWREVSTDTQYF